This section outlines one T cell receptor (beta chain) sequence together with its context. The data belong to a study of blood T cell repertoires in COVID-19. Turning to the study itself: Specimens from acute and convalescent COVID-19 originated in the United States, Italy and Spain.

As processed by the authors: Nucleated cell counts were estimated from reference gene primer amplification. This table comes from immunoSEQ multiplex PCR, and its TCRdb copy is limited to in-frame clones, with some not included. V and J calls and clone size are copied from that table; D and trimming were computed from the DNA. Of tens of thousands of clones in the sample, over 80% were seen once. The sequenced sample was peripheral blood. This sequence was found in an elderly woman with acute or convalescent COVID-19.

CDR3 nucleotides: TGTGCCAGCAGCACACACCTCCTTAGCGCAAGCTCCTACGAGCAGTACTTC. Translating it yields CASSTHLLSASSYEQYF. This chain links TRBV5-6 with TRBJ2-7, with D possibly matching TRBD2 (5 bases). The germline V gene encodes CDR1 SGHDT and CDR2 YYEEEE. V was pared by 4 bases and J by 0 bases, with 20 bases between. The CDR3 has 17 amino acids.